Below are 27 T cell receptor beta chains sequenced from a single sample in a study of shared clonotypes between healthy human individuals (TCRdb year 2020). Library construction relied on the immunoSEQ multiplex PCR assay. TCRdb carries this immuneACCESS record with in-frame sequences only. Its versions omit some clonotypes, under half of them owing to an unresolved V gene in the studies checked, with the rest unexplained. The table for this sample lists about a million clones; roughly 80% of them were counted only once. The biggest ten clones account for approximately 0.95% of the sample. Sequenced material: memory CD4+ T cells from PBMCs. Sample cell subset or site, as interpreted from the label and publication: CD45RA-negative fraction. The source of these receptors is a man between 18 and 35 years old in good health. Some clones in this sample may be carry-over from other donors' samples.

The chain couples TRBV6-1 to TRBJ1-3; the D is unclear. There are 15 residues in the CDR3. The V gene lost 4 bases and the J gene lost 7 bases, with 17 bases spanning the gap. Germline V gene data show CDR1 as MNHNS and CDR2 as SASEGT. CDR3 in amino acids: CASSGRQEFKNTIYF. The CDR3 DNA reads as TGTGCCAGCAGTGGACGACAAGAGTTCAAGAACACCATATATTTT.

The rearrangement joins TRBV5-1 to TRBJ2-3; TRBD2 matches at 13 bases. V lost 2 bases, J lost 4 bases, and 4 bases stayed unmatched. The CDR3 loop spans 16 amino acids. CDR1 is SGHRS and CDR2 is YFSETQ in the germline V gene. Here the CDR3 reads CASSFQLAGGPDTQYF. The CDR3 DNA reads as TGCGCCAGCAGCTTTCAACTAGCGGGAGGGCCAGATACGCAGTATTTT.

The chain links TRBV6-6 to TRBJ1-1; no clear D gene. This CDR3 has 14 residues. Trimming took off 6 bases at V and 4 bases at J, with 15 bases between the two ends. The germline V gene encodes CDR1 MNHNY and CDR2 SVGAGI (reference sequence). CDR3 DNA: TGTGCCAGCAGGGAGGGAGCCTTGGGCACTGAAGCTTTCTTT. Protein sequence: CASREGALGTEAFF.

This rearrangement joins TRBV9 to TRBJ1-2; 9 positions match TRBD1. V trimming: 3 bases; J trimming: 8 bases; junction bases outside the gene matches: 23. The CDR3 covers 19 residues. Germline CDR1 reads SGDLS; CDR2 reads YYNGEE. In DNA form, the CDR3 reads TGTGCCAGCAGCGCATTATCGACAGGGGGAAGATCCGCTGAGGACGGCTACACCTTC. Encoded protein: CASSALSTGGRSAEDGYTF. The full variable domain, in which reference TRBV9 and TRBJ1-2 provide the parts outside the CDR3, is DSGVTQTPKHLITATGQRVTLRCSPRSGDLSVYWYQQSLDQGLQFLIQYYNGEERAKGNILERFSAQQFPDLHSELNLSSLELGDSALYFCASSALSTGGRSAEDGYTFGSGTRLTVV.

The V and J genes are TRBV10-2 and TRBJ2-5; D gene uncertain. The germline V and J ends were trimmed by 7 bases and 10 bases, with 19 bases remaining between them. The CDR3 runs 13 residues. Germline CDR1 and CDR2: WSHSY and SAAADI. CDR3 in amino acids: CASMAALITDQYF. In DNA form, the CDR3 reads TGCGCCAGCATGGCCGCCTTGATTACTGACCAGTACTTC.

The V call is TRBV29-1, the J call TRBJ1-2, with 7 bases that match TRBD1. Germline V gene lookup returns CDR1 SQVTM and CDR2 ANQGSEA. J lost 5 bases, V lost 4 bases, and 4 bases had no gene match. There are 12 residues in the CDR3. The CDR3 loop is CSVADRVYGYTF. The CDR3 DNA reads TGCAGCGTTGCAGACAGGGTATATGGCTACACCTTC. The full variable domain, its missing parts supplied by reference TRBV29-1 and TRBJ1-2, is SAVISQKPSRDICQRGTSLTIQCQVDSQVTMMFWYRQQPGQSLTLIATANQGSEATYESGFVIDKFPISRPNLTFSTLTVSNMSPEDSSIYLCSVADRVYGYTFGSGTRLTVV.

The V and J genes are TRBV12-1 and TRBJ2-5; TRBD2, the D gene given by the table, was not confirmed from the DNA. TRBV12-1 constitutes a pseudogene. CDR3 length: 13 residues. CDR3 sequence: CASSQTRQETQYF. The CDR3 DNA sequence: TGTGCCAGCAGCCAAACTAGGCAGGAGACCCAGTACTTC.

The chain links TRBV28 to TRBJ1-5; D is ambiguous. V lost 6 bases, J lost 0 bases, and 12 bases lay in between. Germline-derived CDR1 and CDR2 are MDHEN and SYDVKM. The CDR3 extends over 15 amino acids. The CDR3 nucleotides read TGTGCCAGCAGCCCTCAGGCGTATAGCAATCAGCCCCAGCATTTT. It yields the protein CASSPQAYSNQPQHF.

This sequence joins TRBV10-3 and TRBJ2-1, with TRBD2 identical over 11 bases. Germline V gene sequence: CDR1 ENHRY, CDR2 SYGVKD. V was clipped by 2 bases and J by 7 bases; unmatched bases: 7. The CDR3 is 16 residues long. CDR3 bases: TGTGCCATCAGTGAGAGGACTAGCGGGCTGTCGAATGAGCAGTTCTTC. Protein product: CAISERTSGLSNEQFF.

The chain combines TRBV28 with TRBJ2-7, with 10 bases that match TRBD2. There are 15 residues in the CDR3. V lost 2 bases and J lost 4; bases outside the gene matches: 5. Germline V lookup: CDR1 MDHEN, CDR2 SYDVKM. The CDR3 spells CASSLLAGVWYEQYF. Written as DNA, the CDR3 is TGTGCCAGCAGTTTACTAGCGGGAGTCTGGTACGAGCAGTACTTC.

On this clone: Other DNA variants within this sample encode the same CDR3. The rearrangement links TRBV19 to TRBJ2-6; D might be TRBD1 (6 bases). The germline CDR1 and CDR2 sequences are LNHDA and SQIVND (reference sequence). CDR3 length: 14 residues. V was clipped by 5 bases and J by 1 base, with 6 bases between them. CDR3 DNA: TGTGCCAGTAGTCAGGGGTCTGGGGCCAACGTCCTGACTTTC. This codes for CASSQGSGANVLTF.

The chain is built from TRBV19 and TRBJ2-5; D gene ambiguous. The V end lost 3 bases, the J end lost 2 bases, and 7 bases lay between the germline ends. The germline gives CDR1 LNHDA, CDR2 SQIVND (reference sequence). The CDR3 runs to 13 residues. The CDR3 coding sequence is TGTGCCAGTAGTATTGTGGGACAAGAGACCCAGTACTTC. Translation gives CASSIVGQETQYF.

The chain is built from TRBV6-5 and TRBJ2-7; 9 bases agree with TRBD2. The CDR3 length is 14 residues. The V segment lost 6 bases and the J segment 3 bases; nucleotides outside the gene matches: 6. Per the germline V gene, CDR1 is MNHEY and CDR2 is SVGAGI. CDR3 nucleotides: TGTGCCAGCAGGGATAGCGGGAGAGGCTACGAGCAGTACTTC. Translation: CASRDSGRGYEQYF.

The chain employs TRBV27 and TRBJ2-7; D gene ambiguous. Germline loops: CDR1 MNHEY, CDR2 SMNVEV (reference sequence). V lost 3 bases to trimming and J lost 2 bases, with 8 bases between them. The CDR3 length is 13 residues. In DNA, the CDR3 is TGTGCCAGCAGTTTTTCGCCCGCCTACGAGCAGTACTTC. Translation gives CASSFSPAYEQYF.

This rearrangement joins TRBV7-9 to TRBJ2-3; 11 nucleotides match TRBD2. From germline, CDR1 is SEHNR and CDR2 FQNEAQ (reference sequence). The ends lost 5 bases at V and 0 bases at J; junction bases unmatched: 10. The CDR3 is 18 residues long. The CDR3 nucleotides read TGTGCCAGCAGCGAGACTAGCGGGGAAGACCCTAGCACAGATACGCAGTATTTT. This codes for CASSETSGEDPSTDTQYF.

The genes are TRBV6-6 and TRBJ1-1, with 8 bases identical to TRBD1. The trim removed 0 bases at V and 6 bases at J, leaving 9 bases unmatched. This CDR3 has 16 residues. Germline CDR1 and CDR2: MNHNY and SVGAGI (reference sequence). The CDR3 DNA follows: TGTGCCAGCAGTTACTCTAGCGGACAGGGCCTCCCTGAAGCTTTCTTT. It yields the protein CASSYSSGQGLPEAFF.

This chain uses TRBV5-1 with TRBJ1-1, with D unclear. CDR3 length equals 13 residues. From germline, CDR1 is SGHRS and CDR2 YFSETQ. The V and J ends lost 2 bases and 7 bases respectively, with 12 bases between them. The CDR3 DNA reads as TGCGCCAGCAGCTTAACTCATCCGGATGAAGCTTTCTTT. Translating gives CASSLTHPDEAFF.

The CDR3 loop reads CASSFLAGGGTQYF. The CDR3 DNA is TGTGCCAGCAGTTTCCTAGCGGGAGGTGGGACCCAGTACTTC. The chain combines TRBV28 with TRBJ2-5; 11 bases are a match to TRBD2. This CDR3 is built from 14 residues. Per the germline V gene, CDR1 is MDHEN and CDR2 is SYDVKM. V lost 3 bases, J lost 7 bases, and 4 bases stayed unmatched.

The chain employs TRBV25-1 and TRBJ1-4; a possible D gene is TRBD1 (6 bases). In germline, CDR1 is MGHDK, CDR2 SYGVNS. CDR3 size: 13 residues. V dropped 8 bases and J dropped 6 bases, with 13 bases sitting between them. DNA of the CDR3: TGTGCCAGCCGACGGGGGGGCGATGAAAAACTGTTTTTT. Translation gives CASRRGGDEKLFF.

The chain employs TRBV5-1 and TRBJ2-2; 9 bases match TRBD1. CDR3 length: 17 amino acids. CDR1 and CDR2 from the germline V gene are SGHRS and YFSETQ. With V trimmed by 1 base and J by 5 bases, 9 bases remained unmatched. CDR3 region: CASSLKGTGGATGELFF. DNA of the CDR3: TGCGCCAGCAGCTTGAAGGGAACAGGGGGCGCAACCGGGGAGCTGTTTTTT.

This sequence joins TRBV18 and TRBJ2-7; no clear D gene. This CDR3 is 16 amino acids long. The germline V gene has CDR1 KGHSH and CDR2 LQKENI. Trimming cost V 2 bases and J 0 bases, with 14 bases left between them. The chain's CDR3 is CASSPTRSPHSYEQYF. The CDR3 region has the DNA TGTGCCAGCTCACCAACAAGGTCCCCACACTCCTACGAGCAGTACTTC.

The V gene is TRBV9, the J gene TRBJ2-5; possibly TRBD1 or TRBD2 for D (5 bases each). The CDR3 spans 15 residues. Per germline, CDR1 SGDLS and CDR2 YYNGEE. Between the trimmed V and J ends, which lost 7 bases and 4 bases, there was a span of 20 bases. Written as DNA, the CDR3 is TGTGCCAGCTCCGCCCGGGACGCAGCAGGAGAGACCCAGTACTTC. It is translated as CASSARDAAGETQYF.

The chain recombines TRBV4-1 with TRBJ2-5; D is possibly TRBD1 (5 bases). V was pared by 1 base and J by 5 bases, with 14 bases between. Germline loops: CDR1 MGHRA, CDR2 YSYEKL. This CDR3 is built from 15 residues. The CDR3 region has the DNA TGCGCCAGCAGCCAAGTTTGGTCAGGGAAGGAGACCCAGTACTTC. Protein product: CASSQVWSGKETQYF.

V is TRBV27 and J is TRBJ2-2; D is unclear. V was clipped by 6 bases and J by 5 bases, with 10 bases between them. Germline assignment: CDR1 MNHEY and CDR2 SMNVEV (reference sequence). The length of the CDR3 is 13 residues. The CDR3 protein is CASSLIRTGELFF. The CDR3 DNA follows: TGTGCCAGCAGCCTAATAAGAACCGGGGAGCTGTTTTTT.

J is TRBJ2-7 and V is TRBV4-3; TRBD1 aligns across 9 bases. J lost 5 bases, V lost 4 bases, and 6 bases had no gene match. CDR1 and CDR2 (germline): LGHNA, YSLEER. This CDR3 is built from 14 residues. CDR3 DNA sequence: TGCGCCAGCAGCCGAGGGACAGGGTTCGACGAGCAGTACTTC. This codes for CASSRGTGFDEQYF.

The chain employs TRBV5-1 and TRBJ1-3; the D is unclear. Trimming stripped 3 bases from V and 0 bases from J, with 7 bases between. Germline V lookup: CDR1 SGHRS, CDR2 YFSETQ. The CDR3 is 14 amino acids. DNA of the CDR3: TGCGCCAGCAGCTCGGACGGCTCTGGAAACACCATATATTTT. Its translation is CASSSDGSGNTIYF.

Concerning this clone: Other DNA sequences in the sample encode the same CDR3. The chain carries TRBV7-2 and TRBJ1-5, with TRBD1 matching over 8 bases. Germline CDR1 reads SGHTA; CDR2 reads FQGNSA. The CDR3 runs 13 residues. The V segment lost 5 bases and the J segment 6 bases; nucleotides outside the gene matches: 3. DNA of the CDR3: TGTGCCAGCAGCCCCGACAGGGGTCAGCCCCAGCATTTT. It is translated as CASSPDRGQPQHF.